The text below deals with one T cell receptor beta chain. One junction end disagrees with the germline gene, perhaps due to a read error. This record belongs to a study of response to subunit inactivated influenza vaccine. The CDR3 is 11 residues long. CDR1 is SQVTM, CDR2 ANQGSEA, per germline. TCRdb processed the RT-PCR reads anew with MiXCR; each CDR3 protein has one entry. Among 650,000 to 850,000 distinct CDR3 sequences listed, about 14% were seen once. Sequenced material: PBMCs from blood, taken less than 15 days before vaccination. This chain links TRBV29-1 with TRBJ2-3; D remains ambiguous. The source is a man between 50 and 59 years old who received an inactivated influenza vaccine. The CDR3 here is CSVEEADTQYF. The CDR3 coding sequence is TGCAGCGTGGAAGAAGCAGATACGCAGTATTTT.